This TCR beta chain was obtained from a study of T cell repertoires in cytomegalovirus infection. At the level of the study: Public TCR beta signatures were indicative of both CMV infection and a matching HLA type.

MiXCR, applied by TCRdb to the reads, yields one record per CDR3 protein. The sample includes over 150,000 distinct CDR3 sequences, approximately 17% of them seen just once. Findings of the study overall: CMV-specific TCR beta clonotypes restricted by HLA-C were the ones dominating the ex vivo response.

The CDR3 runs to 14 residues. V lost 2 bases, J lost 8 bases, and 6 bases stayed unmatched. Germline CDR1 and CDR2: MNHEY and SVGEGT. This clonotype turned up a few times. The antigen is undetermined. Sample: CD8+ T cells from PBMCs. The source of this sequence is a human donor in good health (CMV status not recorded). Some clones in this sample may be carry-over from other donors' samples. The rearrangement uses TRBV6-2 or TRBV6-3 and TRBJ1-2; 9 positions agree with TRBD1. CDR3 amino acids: CASSYPRDREGYTF. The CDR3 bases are TGTGCCAGCAGTTACCCCCGGGACAGGGAAGGCTACACCTTC.